Following are 10 T cell receptor beta chains from one sample sequenced in a study of blood T cell repertoires in COVID-19. Using immunoSEQ multiplex PCR, the repertoire was profiled, and TCRdb retains in-frame clones only, with some absent. The sample includes some 300,000 clones, around 87% of them seen just once. Sequencing was done on a sample of peripheral blood. These receptors were taken from a woman aged 40-49 years with COVID-19, enrolled during active disease.

The J gene is TRBJ1-4, the V gene TRBV2; 9 nucleotides line up with TRBD1. The germline V gene has CDR1 SNHLY and CDR2 FYNNEI. V shed 11 bases and J 9 bases; nucleotides not matched to a gene: 7. The CDR3 is made up of 12 amino acids. The CDR3 nucleotides are TGTGCCGGCCGGGACAGGGATCAAAAACTGTTTTTT. Translating gives CAGRDRDQKLFF.

The chain links TRBV6-2 or TRBV6-3 to TRBJ2-2, with 7 bases identical to TRBD1. The V gene's germline CDR1 is MNHEY and CDR2 SVGEGT. The V segment lost 1 base and the J segment 5 bases; nucleotides outside the gene matches: 10. CDR3 length: 17 amino acids. CDR3 bases: TGTGCCAGCAGTTACTGGAGGACAGGTCCTCAAACCGGGGAGCTGTTTTTT. It specifies CASSYWRTGPQTGELFF.

The genes are TRBV30 and TRBJ1-5, with D maybe TRBD1 (5 bases). V was pared by 2 bases and J by 2 bases, with 10 bases between. Germline CDR1 and CDR2: GTSNPN and SVGIG (reference sequence). This CDR3 comprises 14 residues. CDR3 coding DNA: TGTGCCTGGAGTTTCAGGGAGGGCAATCAGCCCCAGCATTTT. Protein product: CAWSFREGNQPQHF.

The chain is built from TRBV4-3 and TRBJ1-3; D is possibly TRBD1 (5 bases). Per the germline V gene, CDR1 is LGHNA and CDR2 is YSLEER. The CDR3 extends over 17 amino acids. V lost 0 bases, J lost 0 bases, and 12 bases lay in between. CDR3 protein: CASSQESRVGSGNTIYF. CDR3 nucleotide sequence: TGCGCCAGCAGCCAAGAGAGCAGGGTAGGCTCTGGAAACACCATATATTTT.

The chain uses TRBV28 and TRBJ1-2, with 7 bases fitting TRBD1. V shed 4 bases and J 0 bases; nucleotides not matched to a gene: 8. The CDR3 is 16 amino acids. Germline V gives CDR1 MDHEN, CDR2 SYDVKM. CDR3 residues: CASSSIHRGPNYGYTF. The CDR3 coding sequence is TGTGCCAGCAGTTCGATCCACAGGGGACCTAACTATGGCTACACCTTC.

This clone turned up a few times. The chain combines TRBV9 with TRBJ1-5; D gene unclear. V lost 0 bases to trimming and J lost 3 bases, with 7 bases between them. This CDR3 region has 14 residues. The germline CDR1 and CDR2 sequences are SGDLS and YYNGEE. This chain's CDR3 is CASSVDSYNQPQHF. As DNA, the CDR3 is TGTGCCAGCAGCGTAGATAGTTACAATCAGCCCCAGCATTTT.

V gene TRBV6-1 combines with J gene TRBJ2-1; TRBD2 matches 13 bases. V dropped 2 bases and J dropped 3; count of bases not matched to a gene: 1. This CDR3 spans 16 amino acids. Germline CDR1 is MNHNS and CDR2 is SASEGT. CDR3 in DNA: TGTGCCAGCAGTGAACGGACTAGCGGGAGCTACAATGAGCAGTTCTTC. This sequence encodes CASSERTSGSYNEQFF.

The chain employs TRBV5-5 and TRBJ1-1; the D gene is possibly TRBD1 (5 bases). Trimming removed 7 bases from V and 3 bases from J, with 16 bases in between. CDR3 length: 14 amino acids. The V gene's germline CDR1 is SGHKS and CDR2 YYEKEE (reference sequence). For the CDR3, the DNA is TGTGCCAGCTTCGGGGGAGTGGGAGACACTGAAGCTTTCTTT. This codes for CASFGGVGDTEAFF.

The rearrangement uses TRBV29-1 and TRBJ2-3; possibly TRBD2 for D (5 bases). V was trimmed by 7 bases and J by 5 bases, leaving 7 bases between them. The germline V gene has CDR1 SQVTM and CDR2 ANQGSEA. The CDR3 totals 10 residues. The CDR3 DNA is TGCAGCGGGGAGTTAGATACGCAGTATTTT. As protein: CSGELDTQYF.

This chain connects TRBV5-1 to TRBJ1-1; 7 bases agree with TRBD1. V lost 0 bases and J lost 7; bases outside the gene matches: 6. Per the germline V gene, CDR1 is SGHRS and CDR2 is YFSETQ. The CDR3 has 14 residues. CDR3 DNA: TGCGCCAGCAGCTTGGCCGGGACAGAGGATGAAGCTTTCTTT. It translates to CASSLAGTEDEAFF.